A single sample gave rise to the 3 T cell receptor beta chains below, sequenced in a study of T cells after posttransplantation cyclophosphamide. Profiled with immunoSEQ multiplex PCR; TCRdb holds only in-frame clones, not every one. The sample has tens of thousands of clones; around 85% are singletons. Methotrexate plus calcineurin inhibitor accompanied controls' myeloablative marrow transplants; sampling was 1 year later. Sequencing was performed on PBMCs, taken about 400 days after allogeneic stem cell transplant with calcineurin inhibitor and methotrexate. All receptors derive from a female patient in her 30s who received an allogeneic stem cell transplant from an unrelated donor, was CMV-positive, and had acute and chronic GVHD. Some T cells may be transferred from the graft donor.

The rearrangement joins TRBV29-1 to TRBJ1-2; 10 bases fit TRBD1. V gave up 4 bases and J gave up 0 bases; unmatched junction bases: 20. Germline V gene lookup returns CDR1 SQVTM and CDR2 ANQGSEA. This CDR3 is built from 20 residues. This CDR3 reads CSVVAPWSTGQGDSNYGYTF. CDR3 in DNA: TGCAGCGTTGTTGCCCCTTGGAGCACCGGACAGGGGGACTCTAACTATGGCTACACCTTC.

The chain links TRBV5-1 to TRBJ1-6, with a tentative D call TRBD1 (5 bases). This CDR3 is 16 amino acids long. Germline loops: CDR1 SGHRS, CDR2 YFSETQ. V was pared by 0 bases and J by 1 base, with 8 bases between. CDR3 in amino acids: CASSLVQGSYNSPLHF. Here the CDR3 DNA reads TGCGCCAGCAGCTTGGTTCAGGGTTCCTATAATTCACCCCTCCACTTT.

The chain employs TRBV28 and TRBJ1-1; TRBD1 might be the D (6 bases). The CDR3 extends over 12 amino acids. Between the trimmed V and J ends, which lost 11 bases and 6 bases, there was a span of 16 bases. Germline V gene lookup returns CDR1 MDHEN and CDR2 SYDVKM. The CDR3 is CACAGVPAEAFF. CDR3 nucleotides: TGTGCCTGCGCAGGGGTTCCCGCTGAAGCTTTCTTT.